A single sample is the source of the 15 T cell receptor beta chains below, sequenced in a study of OX40 agonist ivuxolimab in advanced cancers. Some clones are missing from TCRdb's copy, which holds only in-frame ones; the method was immunoSEQ multiplex PCR. The table lists 100,000 to 150,000 clones, more than 85% of them singletons. The starting material was CD4+ or CD8+ T cells sorted from blood, obtained in a trial of the OX40 agonist ivuxolimab. These receptors were taken from an adult with an advanced solid tumor such as melanoma, head and neck, liver or kidney cancer.

The chain uses TRBV14 and TRBJ1-4; D not resolved. The CDR3 contains 13 residues. The germline V gene has CDR1 SGHDN and CDR2 FVKESK. V was shortened by 3 bases and J by 6 bases, with 8 bases between the two germline ends. The CDR3 bases are TGTGCCAGCAGCCATCCCAACGATGAAAAACTGTTTTTT. Its translation is CASSHPNDEKLFF.

The chain combines TRBV7-8 with TRBJ1-6; 9 positions agree with TRBD1. Germline V CDR1 and CDR2: SGHVS, FQNEAQ. The CDR3 extends over 17 amino acids. V lost 4 bases, J lost 6 bases, and 10 bases stayed unmatched. The chain's CDR3 is CASSSPGQGLGNSPLHF. In DNA, the CDR3 is TGTGCCAGCAGCTCCCCCGGACAGGGGCTGGGTAATTCACCCCTCCACTTT.

This chain joins TRBV28 and TRBJ1-1, with TRBD1 matching over 9 bases. Germline CDR1 is MDHEN and CDR2 is SYDVKM. V lost 7 bases to trimming and J lost 3 bases; unmatched junction nucleotides: 15. The CDR3 has 17 residues. DNA of the CDR3: TGTGCCAGCACACCACGCGGGACAGGGCGGTCAGACACTGAAGCTTTCTTT. The encoded protein is CASTPRGTGRSDTEAFF.

The gene calls are TRBV28 and TRBJ1-2, with D unresolved. This CDR3 comprises 15 residues. V lost 8 bases and J 0 bases, leaving 16 bases between the germline ends. Germline V CDR1 and CDR2: MDHEN, SYDVKM. The CDR3 DNA reads as TGTGCCAGCTCTCTGGCAGCCGCTTCTAACTATGGCTACACCTTC. Encoded protein: CASSLAAASNYGYTF.

This rearrangement joins TRBV4-1 to TRBJ1-6; TRBD1 might be the D (6 bases). This CDR3 has 16 amino acids. Trimming took 0 bases from V and 10 from J, leaving 16 bases between them. Germline V CDR1 and CDR2: MGHRA, YSYEKL. The CDR3 is CASSQERGRGHSPLHF. CDR3 nucleotides: TGCGCCAGCAGCCAAGAAAGGGGGAGGGGACACTCACCCCTCCACTTT.

The rearrangement links TRBV6-6 to TRBJ1-2; 7 bases are shared with TRBD1. The germline V gene has CDR1 MNHNY and CDR2 SVGAGI (reference sequence). This CDR3 spans 14 amino acids. Germline trimming cut 10 bases from V and 4 bases from J; bases unmatched to any gene: 12. Here the CDR3 reads CAITKDRTSYGYTF. CDR3 nucleotide sequence: TGTGCCATCACAAAGGACAGGACGTCCTATGGCTACACCTTC.

The chain is built from TRBV12-5 and TRBJ1-2; D might be TRBD1 (5 bases). The ends were cut back, 7 bases at V and 5 bases at J, with 14 bases in the middle. The CDR3 loop spans 13 amino acids. Germline V gene data show CDR1 as LGHNT and CDR2 as FRNRAP. The CDR3 here is CASAPDSPYGYTF. In nucleotides, the CDR3 is TGTGCTAGTGCCCCCGACAGTCCTTATGGCTACACCTTC.

The chain is built from TRBV7-3 and TRBJ2-7; D is unresolved. The CDR3 is 12 residues long. Germline CDR1 and CDR2: SGHTA and FQGTGA. V dropped 2 bases and J dropped 2 bases, with 4 bases sitting between them. The CDR3 sequence is CASSLGTYEQYF. The CDR3 DNA reads TGTGCCAGCAGCTTAGGTACCTACGAGCAGTACTTC. Together with reference TRBV7-3 and TRBJ2-7, the CDR3 gives the full variable domain: GAGVSQTPSNKVTEKGKYVELRCDPISGHTALYWYRQSLGQGPEFLIYFQGTGAADDSGLPNDRFFAVRPEGSVSTLKIQRTERGDSAVYLCASSLGTYEQYFGPGTRLTVT.

The chain recombines TRBV7-9 with TRBJ2-7; D is uncertain. Germline V gives CDR1 SEHNR, CDR2 FQNEAQ (reference sequence). Deletions cut 1 base from V and 3 bases from J, with 10 bases between. This CDR3 is 14 amino acids long. CDR3 sequence: CASSLGHSLYEQYF. Here the CDR3 DNA reads TGTGCCAGCAGCTTAGGGCACAGTCTCTACGAGCAGTACTTC.

This clone has only one observation. At one end the junction does not follow the germline gene, possibly because of a read error. This chain connects TRBV13 to TRBJ2-5, with D perhaps assigned TRBD1 or TRBD2 (5 bases each). The V gene's germline CDR1 is PRHDT and CDR2 FYEKMQ (reference sequence). The CDR3 consists of 15 residues. In DNA, the CDR3 is TGTGCCAGCAGCCTAGGTACGAGGGGTTCGGAGACCCAGTACTTC. Its translation: CASSLGTRGSETQYF.

The V and J genes are TRBV4-3 and TRBJ1-4; 12 nucleotides agree with TRBD1. The CDR3 spans 15 residues. The V gene's germline CDR1 is LGHNA and CDR2 YSLEER. V lost 4 bases and J lost 6; bases outside the gene matches: 3. The CDR3: CASSLGQGAYEKLFF. The CDR3 nucleotides are TGCGCCAGCAGCCTGGGACAGGGGGCATATGAAAAACTGTTTTTT.

This chain links TRBV7-9 with TRBJ2-2; TRBD1 might be the D (6 bases). CDR3 length equals 17 residues. Trimming removed 2 bases from V and 6 bases from J, with 19 bases in between. Germline V gene sequence: CDR1 SEHNR, CDR2 FQNEAQ (reference sequence). The CDR3 coding sequence is TGTGCCAGCAGCTTAATTTTCAGGGGTGATGGGGCCGGGGAGCTGTTTTTT. It translates to CASSLIFRGDGAGELFF.

The chain combines TRBV9 with TRBJ2-1; D assignment may be TRBD1 or TRBD2 (5 bases each). CDR3 length: 16 amino acids. Germline-derived CDR1 and CDR2 are SGDLS and YYNGEE. The germline V and J ends were trimmed by 5 bases and 5 bases, with 20 bases remaining between them. The CDR3 is CASSAAPGPPDNEQFF. The CDR3 DNA is TGTGCCAGCAGTGCCGCGCCGGGACCCCCTGACAATGAGCAGTTCTTC.

The V and J genes are TRBV5-6 and TRBJ2-1; D is unresolved. Trimming shortened V by 2 bases and J by 7 bases, and 13 bases separated the two germline ends. CDR3 length equals 14 residues. CDR1 and CDR2 (germline): SGHDT, YYEEEE. CDR3 DNA: TGTGCCAGCAGCTTCCTTTCTAGGTTAAATGAGCAGTTCTTC. Its protein is CASSFLSRLNEQFF.

V usage is TRBV29-1 and J usage is TRBJ2-3, with no clear D. V gave up 0 bases and J gave up 8 bases, with 3 bases separating them. Germline values: CDR1 SQVTM, CDR2 ANQGSEA. CDR3 size: 10 residues. CDR3 sequence: CSVEDGTQYF. CDR3 sequence (DNA): TGCAGCGTTGAAGATGGTACGCAGTATTTT.